The 19 T cell receptor beta chains presented below share a single source sample, sequenced in a study of cytomegalovirus exposure and HLA in healthy donors. The primer mix had 60 Vbeta and 13 Jbeta primers. Measured with immunoSEQ multiplex PCR; TCRdb has only the in-frame clones, and not every one. Among roughly 150,000 clones, 85% were seen once, and the ten largest hold around 2.6%. Material for sequencing was PBMCs. These receptors were collected from a man aged 30-40 years in good health and CMV-seropositive.

The chain carries TRBV19 and TRBJ2-2, with 11 positions matching TRBD2. The ends lost 6 bases at V and 4 bases at J; junction bases unmatched: 4. CDR3 size: 15 residues. Germline CDR1 LNHDA, CDR2 SQIVND (reference sequence). The CDR3 protein is CASSRLAGSTGELFF. The CDR3 DNA reads as TGTGCCAGTAGCCGACTAGCGGGAAGCACCGGGGAGCTGTTTTTT.

The V and J genes are TRBV7-9 and TRBJ2-7, with D perhaps matching TRBD2 (6 bases). This CDR3 contains 16 residues. Germline V CDR1 and CDR2: SEHNR, FQNEAQ (reference sequence). V dropped 5 bases and J dropped 6 bases, with 23 bases sitting between them. The CDR3 loop is CASSPRPREGLREQYF. For the CDR3, the DNA is TGTGCCAGCAGCCCAAGACCTAGGGAAGGACTACGCGAGCAGTACTTC. Together with reference TRBV7-9 and TRBJ2-7, the CDR3 gives the full variable domain: DTGVSQNPRHKITKRGQNVTFRCDPISEHNRLYWYRQTLGQGPEFLTYFQNEAQLEKSRLLSDRFSAERPKGSFSTLEIQRTEQGDSAMYLCASSPRPREGLREQYFGPGTRLTVT.

The chain uses TRBV5-1 and TRBJ2-2, with D maybe TRBD1 (5 bases). Germline-derived CDR1 and CDR2 are SGHRS and YFSETQ. The CDR3 covers 17 residues. Trimming removed 0 bases from V and 3 bases from J, with 15 bases in between. As DNA, the CDR3 is TGCGCCAGCAGCTTGGGGCCAGGGATCGCCGACACCGGGGAGCTGTTTTTT. This translates into CASSLGPGIADTGELFF.

The chain is built from TRBV6-5 and TRBJ1-2; 7 bases are a match to TRBD1. The CDR3 sequence is 13 residues long. V shed 8 bases, J shed 4 bases, and the junction held 7 bases outside the gene matches. Germline loops: CDR1 MNHEY, CDR2 SVGAGI. CDR3 coding DNA: TGTGCCAGCGGCCGGGACAGACTCTATGGCTACACCTTC. Its translation: CASGRDRLYGYTF.

The J gene is TRBJ1-1, the V gene TRBV11-2; 8 nucleotides align to TRBD1. CDR3 length: 15 amino acids. From germline, CDR1 is SGHAT and CDR2 FQNNGV. After removal of 5 bases from V and 4 bases from J, the junction contained 9 bases not matched to a gene. The CDR3 region has the DNA TGTGCCAGCAGCCCCTGGACAGGGACTGCCACTGAAGCTTTCTTT. It translates to CASSPWTGTATEAFF. The complete variable domain, with remaining parts taken from reference TRBV11-2 and TRBJ1-1, reads EAGVAQSPRYKIIEKRQSVAFWCNPISGHATLYWYQQILGQGPKLLIQFQNNGVVDDSQLPKDRFSAERLKGVDSTLKIQPAKLEDSAVYLCASSPWTGTATEAFFGQGTRLTVV.

The rearrangement uses TRBV19 and TRBJ2-7; D is undetermined. The germline V gene encodes CDR1 LNHDA and CDR2 SQIVND (reference sequence). The V and J ends lost 4 bases and 1 base respectively, with 8 bases between them. The CDR3 runs 13 residues. This CDR3 reads CASSSGISYEQYF. CDR3 bases: TGTGCCAGTAGTAGCGGTATTTCCTACGAGCAGTACTTC.

The chain is built from TRBV5-1 and TRBJ2-1; TRBD2 matches at 15 bases. CDR1 is SGHRS and CDR2 is YFSETQ in the germline V gene. There are 15 residues in the CDR3. V lost 6 bases, J lost 9 bases, and 7 bases stayed unmatched. The CDR3 DNA is TGCGCCAGCAACGGACTAGCGGGAGGGCCTCCTGAGCAGTTCTTC. Translating gives CASNGLAGGPPEQFF.

This chain uses TRBV7-9 with TRBJ2-3; a possible D gene is TRBD2 (6 bases). The ends were cut back, 1 base at V and 4 bases at J, with 18 bases in the middle. CDR1 SEHNR and CDR2 FQNEAQ come from the germline V gene (reference sequence). The CDR3 spans 17 residues. This CDR3 is CASSLDAWRDVADTQYF. The CDR3 bases are TGTGCCAGCAGCTTAGACGCTTGGCGGGACGTCGCAGATACGCAGTATTTT.

V usage is TRBV19 and J usage is TRBJ1-2, with D hard to call. The CDR3 contains 15 residues. Trimming shortened V by 1 base and J by 2 bases, and 11 bases separated the two germline ends. Looked up from germline, CDR1 is LNHDA and CDR2 is SQIVND (reference sequence). CDR3 residues: CASSIGGGINYGYTF. In DNA, the CDR3 is TGTGCCAGTAGTATAGGCGGCGGGATAAACTATGGCTACACCTTC. Variable domain in full (rest from reference TRBV19 and TRBJ1-2): DGGITQSPKYLFRKEGQNVTLSCEQNLNHDAMYWYRQDPGQGLRLIYYSQIVNDFQKGDIAEGYSVSREKKESFPLTVTSAQKNPTAFYLCASSIGGGINYGYTFGSGTRLTVV.

This clone was seen more than once but under ten times. The chain has TRBV5-1 and TRBJ2-7; weak D call: TRBD2 (7 bases). Germline assignment: CDR1 SGHRS and CDR2 YFSETQ. The CDR3 is 13 amino acids. V was trimmed by 7 bases and J by 1 base, leaving 12 bases between them. CDR3 DNA sequence: TGCGCCAGCCCCAAGGGGGGGTCCTACGAGCAGTACGTC. Amino acid sequence: CASPKGGSYEQYV.

This clone was seen just once. V is TRBV13 and J is TRBJ2-2; D gene unclear. The CDR3 covers 12 residues. The V gene's germline CDR1 is PRHDT and CDR2 FYEKMQ (reference sequence). V dropped 5 bases and J dropped 6 bases, with 7 bases sitting between them. The CDR3 DNA sequence: TGTGCCAGCAGCCCCTCCCCCGGGGAGCTGTTTTTT. Translating gives CASSPSPGELFF.

CDR3: CASSAGTHSYNSPLHF. CDR3 DNA: TGTGCCAGCAGCGCCGGGACACACTCCTATAATTCACCCCTCCACTTT. The chain combines TRBV9 with TRBJ1-6; tentative D call: TRBD1 (6 bases). From germline, CDR1 is SGDLS and CDR2 YYNGEE. Trimming removed 3 bases at V and 0 bases at J, with 10 bases between. This CDR3 region has 16 residues. Using reference TRBV9 and TRBJ1-6 for the parts outside the CDR3, the full variable domain is DSGVTQTPKHLITATGQRVTLRCSPRSGDLSVYWYQQSLDQGLQFLIQYYNGEERAKGNILERFSAQQFPDLHSELNLSSLELGDSALYFCASSAGTHSYNSPLHFGNGTRLTVT.

V usage is TRBV6-1 and J usage is TRBJ2-7, with 7 bases fitting TRBD1. V lost 8 bases, J lost 4 bases, and 14 bases stayed unmatched. The CDR3 is made up of 15 amino acids. In germline, CDR1 is MNHNS, CDR2 SASEGT. The CDR3 DNA reads TGTGCCAGCCTCCCTTACAGGGGCCCCCTTTACGAGCAGTACTTC. This encodes CASLPYRGPLYEQYF.

This clone showed up just once. The chain carries TRBV30 and TRBJ2-3; 10 nucleotides align to TRBD2. The CDR3 extends over 17 amino acids. V dropped 3 bases and J dropped 5; count of bases not matched to a gene: 14. Germline V lookup: CDR1 GTSNPN, CDR2 SVGIG (reference sequence). The CDR3 protein is CAWSGQPQLAGLDTQYF. The CDR3 DNA sequence: TGTGCCTGGAGCGGCCAACCCCAACTAGCGGGATTAGATACGCAGTATTTT.

The chain carries TRBV5-4 and TRBJ1-3; a weak D match, TRBD1 (5 bases). CDR1 and CDR2 from the germline V gene are SGHNT and YYREEE (reference sequence). The length of the CDR3 is 16 residues. Between the trimmed V and J ends, which lost 0 bases and 2 bases, there was a span of 12 bases. The CDR3 bases are TGTGCCAGCAGCTTGGGGCGGGGACCACCTGGAAACACCATATATTTT. Encoded protein: CASSLGRGPPGNTIYF.

The CDR3 loop is CASAARQGYGYTF. CDR3 sequence (DNA): TGTGCTTCTGCGGCCCGACAGGGCTATGGCTACACCTTC. This chain connects TRBV30 to TRBJ1-2, with 7 positions matching TRBD1. The germline V gene encodes CDR1 GTSNPN and CDR2 SVGIG (reference sequence). The CDR3 has 13 residues.

The chain carries TRBV5-6 and TRBJ2-3; possible D gene TRBD2, 6 bases. Deletions cut 2 bases from V and 7 bases from J, with 14 bases between. Germline V gene lookup returns CDR1 SGHDT and CDR2 YYEEEE. This CDR3 has 14 residues. In DNA, the CDR3 is TGTGCCAGCAGCTTTCGACTAGTTGGAAATACGCAGTATTTT. Its translation is CASSFRLVGNTQYF.

This rearrangement joins TRBV6-1 to TRBJ2-1; TRBD2 matches at 8 bases. With 6 bases clipped from V and 2 bases from J, the junction kept 3 bases outside the gene matches. Germline V lookup: CDR1 MNHNS, CDR2 SASEGT. CDR3 length: 14 amino acids. The DNA of the CDR3 is TGTGCCAGCAGCCGGGGACTAGCCTACAATGAGCAGTTCTTC. Translating it yields CASSRGLAYNEQFF.

The rearrangement joins TRBV27 to TRBJ2-1; 8 nucleotides line up with TRBD2. The V and J ends lost 4 bases and 0 bases, in that order; junction bases with no gene match: 2. Germline assignment: CDR1 MNHEY and CDR2 SMNVEV (reference sequence). This CDR3 is built from 15 residues. The CDR3 here is CASSSTSASYNEQFF. CDR3 sequence (DNA): TGTGCCAGCAGTTCGACTAGCGCCTCCTACAATGAGCAGTTCTTC.